The next 19 T cell receptor beta chains were all read from a single sample in a study of identical twins. TCRdb independently ran MiXCR on the 5' RACE reads; one entry per CDR3 protein. Counted here are around 1.7 million distinct CDR3 sequences, roughly 35% occurring once; the ten biggest clones make up more than 0.25%. The sample was cord blood. The receptors shown here come from a newborn girl in good health.

The chain is built from TRBV7-6 and TRBJ1-5, with no clear D. V was pared by 4 bases and J by 0 bases, with 16 bases between. Germline CDR1 and CDR2: SGHVS and FNYEAQ. The CDR3 sequence is 17 residues long. As DNA, the CDR3 is TGTGCCAGCAGCTCCGGGTCAGACGTCTATAGCAATCAGCCCCAGCATTTT. Its protein product is CASSSGSDVYSNQPQHF.

This clonotype was seen a few times. The chain carries TRBV9 and TRBJ2-3; 11 nucleotides match TRBD2. Per the germline V gene, CDR1 is SGDLS and CDR2 is YYNGEE. The V segment lost 3 bases and the J segment 1 base; nucleotides outside the gene matches: 10. The CDR3 spans 18 residues. The CDR3 spells CASSGESLAGGGTDTQYF. CDR3 DNA: TGTGCCAGCAGCGGCGAAAGCCTAGCGGGGGGTGGCACAGATACGCAGTATTTT. Supplemented by reference TRBV9 and TRBJ2-3, the full variable domain reads DSGVTQTPKHLITATGQRVTLRCSPRSGDLSVYWYQQSLDQGLQFLIQYYNGEERAKGNILERFSAQQFPDLHSELNLSSLELGDSALYFCASSGESLAGGGTDTQYFGPGTRLTVL.

The V gene is TRBV28, the J gene TRBJ1-4; D remains unclear. This CDR3 has 14 residues. Per the germline V gene, CDR1 is MDHEN and CDR2 is SYDVKM. The V end was cut by 5 bases, the J end by 8 bases, with 15 bases between. The CDR3 here is CASSPTSIREKLFF. DNA of the CDR3: TGTGCCAGCAGTCCGACGTCTATCCGAGAAAAACTGTTTTTT.

This clonotype was seen more than once but under ten times. A much larger clone lies a single base off, so this may be a read error. The chain couples TRBV24-1 to TRBJ2-7; possibly TRBD1 for D (6 bases). Germline-derived CDR1 and CDR2 are KGHDR and SFDVKD. Trimming shortened V by 5 bases and J by 2 bases, and 6 bases separated the two germline ends. The CDR3 is 12 amino acids. This chain's CDR3 is CATSGDTYEQYF. The CDR3 DNA follows: TGTGCCACCAGTGGGGACACCTACGAGCAGTACTTC.

This chain links TRBV20-1 with TRBJ1-6, with 8 positions matching TRBD1. V dropped 0 bases and J dropped 9; count of bases not matched to a gene: 4. This CDR3 is 14 amino acids long. Germline loops: CDR1 DFQATT, CDR2 SNEGSKA (reference sequence). The CDR3 sequence is CSARDVRGPSPLHF. In DNA form, the CDR3 reads TGCAGTGCTAGAGATGTCAGGGGGCCTTCACCCCTCCACTTT.

This clonotype was seen a handful of times. The chain joins TRBV20-1 to TRBJ1-2; 9 bases are shared with TRBD1. CDR1 and CDR2 (germline): DFQATT, SNEGSKA (reference sequence). The CDR3 spans 14 residues. Losses at the gene ends were 5 bases for V and 2 bases for J; bases not matched to a gene: 6. The CDR3 protein is CSAGTGPKNYGYTF. CDR3 coding DNA: TGCAGTGCTGGGACAGGGCCCAAAAACTATGGCTACACCTTC.

This clonotype was seen more than once but under ten times. The CDR3 reads CASSLWGLAVYYEQYF. DNA of the CDR3: TGTGCCAGCAGCTTATGGGGACTAGCGGTTTACTACGAGCAGTACTTC. The genes are TRBV7-8 and TRBJ2-7; 11 nucleotides match TRBD2. Per the germline V gene, CDR1 is SGHVS and CDR2 is FQNEAQ. This CDR3 has 16 amino acids. With 2 bases clipped from V and 3 bases from J, the junction kept 6 bases outside the gene matches.

This clonotype was counted a single time. V and J are TRBV10-3 and TRBJ2-1; D is unresolved. V lost 10 bases and J 7 bases, leaving 11 bases between the germline ends. Germline V gene lookup returns CDR1 ENHRY and CDR2 SYGVKD. The CDR3 consists of 11 residues. The CDR3 sequence: CATASENEQFF. The CDR3 nucleotides are TGTGCCACCGCTTCGGAAAATGAGCAGTTCTTC.

The chain carries TRBV6-1 and TRBJ1-4; unclear D gene. Germline CDR1 is MNHNS and CDR2 is SASEGT. The germline V and J ends were trimmed by 3 bases and 3 bases, with 5 bases remaining between them. The CDR3 is 13 amino acids. In DNA, the CDR3 is TGTGCCAGCAGTGACGGTTCTAATGAAAAACTGTTTTTT. Translated: CASSDGSNEKLFF.

This clonotype showed up just a few times. The chain has TRBV4-1 and TRBJ2-5; 12 nucleotides line up with TRBD2. The CDR3 spans 17 residues. Losses at the gene ends were 2 bases for V and 4 bases for J; bases not matched to a gene: 8. The V gene's germline CDR1 is MGHRA and CDR2 YSYEKL. DNA of the CDR3: TGCGCCAGCAGCCAAACTAGACTAGCGGGAGAGCGAGAGACCCAGTACTTC. Translating gives CASSQTRLAGERETQYF.

This rearrangement joins TRBV5-1 to TRBJ1-6, with D tentatively TRBD1 (5 bases). CDR3 length: 14 residues. V was pared by 4 bases and J by 8 bases, with 13 bases between. The germline V gene has CDR1 SGHRS and CDR2 YFSETQ. CDR3 DNA: TGCGCCAGCAGCCCCGGGACGAGTCATTCACCCCTCCACTTT. This sequence encodes CASSPGTSHSPLHF.

The chain is built from TRBV4-2 and TRBJ2-1; 9 bases are a match to TRBD2. The CDR3 extends over 16 amino acids. CDR1 is LGHNA, CDR2 YNFKEQ, per germline. V was clipped by 2 bases and J by 6 bases; unmatched bases: 8. CDR3 region: CASSQIVAGDSNEQFF. In nucleotides, the CDR3 is TGTGCCAGCAGCCAAATAGTAGCGGGAGATAGCAATGAGCAGTTCTTC.

This clonotype was detected only a few times. The chain carries TRBV30 and TRBJ2-7; 8 bases align to TRBD1. Germline V gene lookup returns CDR1 GTSNPN and CDR2 SVGIG (reference sequence). This CDR3 has 15 amino acids. V gave up 0 bases and J gave up 1 base; unmatched junction bases: 5. The CDR3 DNA sequence: TGTGCCTGGAGTGTACTAGGGACAGGATCCTACGAGCAGTACTTC. Its translation: CAWSVLGTGSYEQYF.

As regards this clonotype: Being one base from a much bigger clone, this may be a read error. The chain employs TRBV29-1 and TRBJ2-3; possibly TRBD1 for D (5 bases). Germline assignment: CDR1 SQVTM and CDR2 ANQGSEA. CDR3 length equals 15 residues. Here the CDR3 reads CSIEDLKGRTDTQYF. CDR3 nucleotides: TGCAGCATTGAAGATCTTAAGGGGCGTACAGATACGCAGTATTTT.

This clonotype came up a few times. V gene TRBV28 combines with J gene TRBJ1-5; D not resolved. The germline V gene has CDR1 MDHEN and CDR2 SYDVKM. The CDR3 is 13 amino acids. With 6 bases removed from V and 1 base from J, the gap between germline ends came to 7 bases. This CDR3 is CASRGVSNQPQHF. The CDR3 DNA reads TGTGCCAGCAGGGGAGTCAGCAATCAGCCCCAGCATTTT. Full variable domain (remainder filled in from reference TRBV28 and TRBJ1-5): DVKVTQSSRYLVKRTGEKVFLECVQDMDHENMFWYRQDPGLGLRLIYFSYDVKMKEKGDIPEGYSVSREKKERFSLILESASTNQTSMYLCASRGVSNQPQHFGDGTRLSIL.

The chain employs TRBV20-1 and TRBJ2-1; 13 bases match TRBD2. Germline-derived CDR1 and CDR2 are DFQATT and SNEGSKA (reference sequence). The CDR3 extends over 14 amino acids. The ends lost 6 bases at V and 7 bases at J; junction bases unmatched: 6. The CDR3 loop is CSAKTSGGPNEQFF. The CDR3 DNA sequence: TGCAGTGCCAAGACTAGCGGGGGGCCGAATGAGCAGTTCTTC.

The rearrangement links TRBV12-3 or TRBV12-4 to TRBJ2-3; 9 bases map to TRBD2. The CDR3 runs 16 residues. V dropped 2 bases and J dropped 0; count of bases not matched to a gene: 3. CDR3 in amino acids: CASSLRGGDSTDTQYF. CDR3 sequence (DNA): TGTGCCAGCAGTTTACGCGGGGGGGACAGCACAGATACGCAGTATTTT.

This clonotype showed up just a few times. The DNA of the CDR3 is TGCGCCAGCAGTGAGTCGAGACTAGCGGGGACAGATACGCAGTATTTT. Protein sequence: CASSESRLAGTDTQYF. This chain links TRBV10-2 with TRBJ2-3, with 11 positions matching TRBD2. Losses at the gene ends were 0 bases for V and 3 bases for J; bases not matched to a gene: 2. This CDR3 has 16 residues. Looked up from germline, CDR1 is WSHSY and CDR2 is SAAADI.

The chain links TRBV3-1 to TRBJ1-1, with 10 bases matching TRBD1. Germline loops: CDR1 LGHDT, CDR2 YNNKEL (reference sequence). The CDR3 sequence is 15 residues long. Unmatched junction bases numbered 6, after V lost 3 bases and J lost 5 bases. The CDR3 DNA sequence: TGTGCCAGCAGCCATCCCGGGACAGGGGTAACTGAAGCTTTCTTT. Protein sequence: CASSHPGTGVTEAFF.